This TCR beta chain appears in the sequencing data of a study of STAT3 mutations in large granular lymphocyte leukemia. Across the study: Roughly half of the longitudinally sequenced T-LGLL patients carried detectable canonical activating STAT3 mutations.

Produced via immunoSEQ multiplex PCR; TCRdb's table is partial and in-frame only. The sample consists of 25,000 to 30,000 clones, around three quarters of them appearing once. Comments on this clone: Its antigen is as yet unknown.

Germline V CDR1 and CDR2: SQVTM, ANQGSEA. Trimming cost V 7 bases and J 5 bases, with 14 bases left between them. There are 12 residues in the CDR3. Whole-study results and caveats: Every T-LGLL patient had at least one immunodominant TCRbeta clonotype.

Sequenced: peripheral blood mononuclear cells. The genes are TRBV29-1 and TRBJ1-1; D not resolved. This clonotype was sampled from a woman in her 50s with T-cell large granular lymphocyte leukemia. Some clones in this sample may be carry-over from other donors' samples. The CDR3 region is CSATQTGTEAFF. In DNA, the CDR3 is TGCAGCGCGACTCAAACGGGGACTGAAGCTTTCTTT. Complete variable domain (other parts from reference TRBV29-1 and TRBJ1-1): SAVISQKPSRDICQRGTSLTIQCQVDSQVTMMFWYRQQPGQSLTLIATANQGSEATYESGFVIDKFPISRPNLTFSTLTVSNMSPEDSSIYLCSATQTGTEAFFGQGTRLTVV.